Here is one T cell receptor beta chain with its context. What it binds is not known. The CDR3 extends over 15 amino acids. Germline V gene data show CDR1 as SGHTA and CDR2 as FQGTGA. The sample belongs to a study of post-analysis software for immune sequencing data. Study-wide background: In terms of disease course, relapsing-remitting, secondary progressive and progressive-relapsing multiple sclerosis were included.

The study, taken as a whole, reports: Same-batch preparations were strongly co-clustered by F measure. Among about 5 TRBV segments more frequent in patients than controls were TRBV5-6, TRBV5-1 and TRBV20-1. Significantly lower normalized Chao1 diversity was found in patients with multiple sclerosis relative to controls.

Prepared TCR beta cDNA libraries contained unique molecular identifiers. The T cell input of roughly 0.95 to 10 million gave roughly 0.5 million cDNA molecules. TCRdb re-called the PCR reads through MiXCR, storing one row per CDR3 protein. The repertoire holds roughly 800,000 distinct CDR3 sequences, roughly 50% seen once, with approximately 4.5% in the top ten. The chain couples TRBV7-3 to TRBJ2-7; 8 nucleotides agree with TRBD2. TRBJ2-5 explains the end of the DNA better; the J call may be wrong. This sequence originates from a girl under 18 with multiple sclerosis. The sequenced sample was blood. This chain's CDR3 is CASSPRGGFGETQYF. The CDR3 region has the DNA TGTGCCAGCAGCCCTCGGGGGGGGTTTGGTGAGACCCAGTACTTC.